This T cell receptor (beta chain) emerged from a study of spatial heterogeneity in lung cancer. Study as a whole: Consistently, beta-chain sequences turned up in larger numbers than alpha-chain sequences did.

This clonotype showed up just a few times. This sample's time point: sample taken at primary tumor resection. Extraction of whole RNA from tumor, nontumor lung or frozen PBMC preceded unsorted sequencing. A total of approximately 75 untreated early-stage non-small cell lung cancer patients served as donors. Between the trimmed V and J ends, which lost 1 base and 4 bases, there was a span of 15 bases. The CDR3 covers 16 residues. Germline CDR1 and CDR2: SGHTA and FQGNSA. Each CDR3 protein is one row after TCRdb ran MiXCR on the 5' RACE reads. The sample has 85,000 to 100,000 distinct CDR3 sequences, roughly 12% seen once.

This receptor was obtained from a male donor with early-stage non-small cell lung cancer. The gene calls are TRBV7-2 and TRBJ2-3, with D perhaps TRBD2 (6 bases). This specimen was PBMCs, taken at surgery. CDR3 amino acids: CASSLESGGGADTQYF. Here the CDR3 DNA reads TGTGCCAGCAGCTTAGAATCCGGGGGAGGTGCAGATACGCAGTATTTT.